The clone carrying this TCR beta chain was counted between two and nine times. Germline loops: CDR1 SGHDT, CDR2 YYEEEE. CDR3 length: 16 amino acids. V was clipped by 0 bases and J by 6 bases; unmatched bases: 8. This sample is drawn from a study of shared clonotypes between healthy human individuals. Once extracted for a subset, genomic DNA was divided evenly among several immunoSEQ plates. Some clones are missing from TCRdb's copy, which holds only in-frame ones; the method was immunoSEQ multiplex PCR. The sample consists of under 1,100,000 clones, roughly 80% of them appearing once. This chain joins TRBV5-6 and TRBJ1-2; TRBD1 agrees at 10 bases. What was sequenced was memory CD4+ T cells sorted from blood. Subset specified: CD45RA-negative fraction. This clonotype originated in a man between 18 and 35 years old in good health. This chain's CDR3 is CASSLDPRGQGDGYTF. The DNA for the CDR3 is TGTGCCAGCAGCTTGGATCCTAGAGGACAGGGGGATGGCTACACCTTC.